This TCR beta chain was retrieved from a study of OX40 agonist ivuxolimab in advanced cancers. Sequencing used immunoSEQ multiplex PCR; TCRdb keeps in-frame clones, though not all of them. Of about 110,000 clones listed, around 93% are singletons. In this sample, this clone turned up once. Germline CDR1 and CDR2: LNHNV and YYDKDF (reference sequence). The CDR3 contains 15 residues. V gave up 7 bases and J gave up 8 bases; unmatched junction bases: 8. The receptor's source is an adult with an advanced solid tumor such as melanoma, head and neck, liver or kidney cancer. The chain is built from TRBV15 and TRBJ2-1, with 13 bases that match TRBD2. The sample consisted of CD4+ or CD8+ T cells sorted from blood, taken in a trial of the OX40 agonist ivuxolimab. CDR3 DNA: TGTGCCACCAAACTAGCGGGGGGGCCCATCGATGAGCAGTTCTTC. It yields the protein CATKLAGGPIDEQFF.